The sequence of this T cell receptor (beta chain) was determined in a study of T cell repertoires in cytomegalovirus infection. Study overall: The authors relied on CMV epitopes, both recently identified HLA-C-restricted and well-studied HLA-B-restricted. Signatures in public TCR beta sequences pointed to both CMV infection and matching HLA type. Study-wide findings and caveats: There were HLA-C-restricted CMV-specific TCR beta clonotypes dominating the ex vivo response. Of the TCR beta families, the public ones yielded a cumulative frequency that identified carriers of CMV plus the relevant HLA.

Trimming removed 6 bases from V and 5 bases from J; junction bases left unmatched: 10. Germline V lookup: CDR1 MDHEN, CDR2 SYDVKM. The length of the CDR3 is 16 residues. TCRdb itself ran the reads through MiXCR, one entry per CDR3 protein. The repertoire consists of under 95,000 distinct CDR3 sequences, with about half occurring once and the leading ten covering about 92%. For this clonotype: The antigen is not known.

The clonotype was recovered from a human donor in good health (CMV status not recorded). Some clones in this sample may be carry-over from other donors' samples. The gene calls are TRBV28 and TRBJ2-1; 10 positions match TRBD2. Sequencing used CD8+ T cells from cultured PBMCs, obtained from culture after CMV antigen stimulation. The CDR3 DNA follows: TGTGCCAGCAGCCTACCGACTAGCGGGCATGACAATGAGCAGTTCTTC. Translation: CASSLPTSGHDNEQFF.